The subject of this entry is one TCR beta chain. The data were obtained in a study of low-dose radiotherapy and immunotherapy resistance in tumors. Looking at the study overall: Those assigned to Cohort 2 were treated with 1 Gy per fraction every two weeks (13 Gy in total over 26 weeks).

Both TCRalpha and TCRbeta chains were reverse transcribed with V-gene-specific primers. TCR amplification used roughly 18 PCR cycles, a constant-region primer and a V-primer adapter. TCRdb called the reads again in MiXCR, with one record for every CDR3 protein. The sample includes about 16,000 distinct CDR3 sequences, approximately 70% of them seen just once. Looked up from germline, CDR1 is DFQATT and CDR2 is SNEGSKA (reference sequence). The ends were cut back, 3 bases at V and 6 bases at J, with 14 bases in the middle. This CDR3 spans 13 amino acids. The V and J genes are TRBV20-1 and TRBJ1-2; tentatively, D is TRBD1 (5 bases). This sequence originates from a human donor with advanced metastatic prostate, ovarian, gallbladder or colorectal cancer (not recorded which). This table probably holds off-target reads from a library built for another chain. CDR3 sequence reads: CSASIPDRNGYTF. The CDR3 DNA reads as TGCAGTGCTAGTATCCCCGACAGAAATGGCTACACCTTC.